This T cell receptor beta chain came from a study of blood T cells in healthy people across ages. The study's findings and limits: The long-lived group displayed more naive CD4+ cells, plus higher diversity, than the aged donors did. Underestimates were what the diversity estimates from one million T cells were considered to be.

The CDR3 contains 17 residues. Germline values: CDR1 SGHTA, CDR2 FQGNSA. The ends were cut back, 7 bases at V and 7 bases at J, with 28 bases in the middle. As to this clonotype: Its antigen is not known.

A sample-barcoded 5' primer and a J-beta primer mix were used in a second PCR of roughly 6 to 12 cycles. Sequencing recovered at least 3 million CDR3-containing paired-end reads from each sample. TCRdb re-analysed the 5' RACE reads in MiXCR, keeping a single row per CDR3 protein. The sample has about 590,000 distinct CDR3 sequences; 25% to 30% are singletons. This chain uses TRBV7-2 with TRBJ1-2; perhaps TRBD1 as D (6 bases). Sequencing input: blood. This receptor was identified in a woman older than 75 in good health. CDR3 residues: CASTEGLPGEGLFGYTF. CDR3 coding DNA: TGTGCCAGCACCGAAGGCCTCCCAGGGGAGGGTCTCTTTGGCTACACCTTC.